These T cell receptor beta chains were read from a single sample in a study of T cell changes during pregnancy in multiple sclerosis. Sequencing used immunoSEQ multiplex PCR; TCRdb keeps in-frame clones, though not all of them. The sample carries about 41,000 clones, 85% to 95% recorded once. This material consisted of CD8+ T cells from peripheral blood mononuclear cells, taken in the third trimester of pregnancy. The receptors were sampled from a female donor with multiple sclerosis, enrolled in a pregnancy study. Both conserved end residues are part of each CDR3. The order of the fields is clone size, V gene, J gene, CDR3 protein. Clone size appears in some rows only: once, few, many, or a class for an expanded clone.

clone size: once
V gene: TRBV9
J gene: TRBJ2-5
CDR3 protein: CASTGGGSLGETQYF

clone size: .
V gene: TRBV6-6
J gene: TRBJ2-1
CDR3 protein: CASSYSELDNEQFF

clone size: once
V gene: TRBV4-2
J gene: TRBJ2-5
CDR3 protein: CASSPGEGTQETQYF

clone size: .
V gene: TRBV27
J gene: TRBJ1-1
CDR3 protein: CASTRLAGLNTEAFF

clone size: .
V gene: TRBV15
J gene: TRBJ2-7
CDR3 protein: CATSRPGIASGSSYEQYF

clone size: .
V gene: TRBV6-5
J gene: TRBJ2-1
CDR3 protein: CASSYLVTGVFGEQFF

clone size: .
V gene: TRBV7-9
J gene: TRBJ2-2
CDR3 protein: CASSFPGLSGELFF

clone size: .
V gene: TRBV11-2
J gene: TRBJ2-1
CDR3 protein: CASSWIANEQFF

clone size: .
V gene: TRBV2
J gene: TRBJ1-4
CDR3 protein: CASLPRGNEKLFF

clone size: .
V gene: TRBV9
J gene: TRBJ2-1
CDR3 protein: CASSVGGLHNEQFF

clone size: .
V gene: TRBV19
J gene: TRBJ1-1
CDR3 protein: CASRDRGLGEAFF

clone size: .
V gene: TRBV4-3
J gene: TRBJ2-1
CDR3 protein: CASSQLQGDYNEQFF

clone size: .
V gene: TRBV27
J gene: TRBJ2-6
CDR3 protein: CASTNRVLQGANVLTF

clone size: .
V gene: TRBV28
J gene: TRBJ2-2
CDR3 protein: CASSLGLSNTGELFF

clone size: once
V gene: TRBV27
J gene: TRBJ1-5
CDR3 protein: CASSLGDSNQPQHF

clone size: few
V gene: TRBV6-4
J gene: TRBJ2-3
CDR3 protein: CASSERGATDTQYF

clone size: .
V gene: TRBV6-5
J gene: TRBJ2-1
CDR3 protein: CASSSQGATVINEQFF

clone size: once
V gene: TRBV15
J gene: TRBJ1-2
CDR3 protein: CATSREDPDRYYGYTF

clone size: .
V gene: TRBV19
J gene: TRBJ1-4
CDR3 protein: CASRLADRGYEKLFF

clone size: .
V gene: TRBV9
J gene: TRBJ2-1
CDR3 protein: CASSDNNWAEQFF

clone size: .
V gene: TRBV6-5
J gene: TRBJ1-2
CDR3 protein: CASSPGVQGYTF

clone size: .
V gene: TRBV4-2
J gene: TRBJ1-5
CDR3 protein: CASSLGQEEQPQHF